Listed here are 18 T cell receptor beta chains from one sample, sequenced in a study of identical twins. MiXCR, applied by TCRdb to the 5' RACE reads, yields one record per CDR3 protein. The table includes some 1,600,000 distinct CDR3 sequences, roughly a third detected once. Sequences were obtained from cord blood. Receptor source: a newborn girl in good health.

CDR3 nucleotides: TGTGCCAGCAGCCAAGGCCGGACAGGGGGCGCTGAAGCTTTCTTT. Amino acid sequence: CASSQGRTGGAEAFF. This chain links TRBV4-2 with TRBJ1-1; 11 nucleotides match TRBD1. J gave up 6 bases and V 1 base, and 4 bases lay outside the gene matches. The germline V gene has CDR1 LGHNA and CDR2 YNFKEQ. The CDR3 runs to 15 residues.

V gene TRBV6-1 combines with J gene TRBJ1-2; TRBD1 agrees at 8 bases. This CDR3 is built from 15 residues. J lost 2 bases, V lost 5 bases, and 7 bases had no gene match. CDR1 is MNHNS and CDR2 is SASEGT in the germline V gene. The CDR3 region is CASSIIRDRNYGYTF. CDR3 DNA sequence: TGTGCCAGCAGTATAATCCGGGACAGGAACTATGGCTACACCTTC.

The rearrangement uses TRBV4-1 and TRBJ2-7; TRBD2 matches 16 bases. The junction had 5 bases not matched to a gene; V was cut back by 2 bases and J by 4 bases. This CDR3 is built from 17 residues. From germline, CDR1 is MGHRA and CDR2 YSYEKL. For the CDR3, the DNA is TGCGCCAGCAGCCAACTACTGGGACTAGCGGGAGGGTACGAGCAGTACTTC. Encoded protein: CASSQLLGLAGGYEQYF.

In its sample, this clonotype was seen a few times. The chain joins TRBV20-1 to TRBJ2-7; D possibly corresponds to TRBD2 (6 bases). CDR1 and CDR2 (germline): DFQATT, SNEGSKA (reference sequence). The CDR3 has 17 residues. V lost 3 bases and J lost 3, with 24 bases in between. Here the CDR3 DNA reads TGCAGTGCTAGCGTCCCACTAGCCTCGTGGGTAGACTACGAGCAGTACTTC. Translation gives CSASVPLASWVDYEQYF.

This clonotype was picked up a small number of times. The rearrangement joins TRBV28 to TRBJ2-1; D is perhaps TRBD2 (6 bases). CDR3 size: 15 residues. CDR1 and CDR2 (germline): MDHEN, SYDVKM. The V gene lost 2 bases and the J gene lost 4 bases, with 12 bases spanning the gap. The CDR3 bases are TGTGCCAGCAGTTTAACGGGAGTACGGTACAATGAGCAGTTCTTC. Translated, it gives CASSLTGVRYNEQFF.

This rearrangement joins TRBV29-1 to TRBJ1-5, with D possibly being TRBD1 (6 bases). The V and J ends lost 6 bases and 4 bases respectively, with 13 bases between them. The CDR3 is 13 amino acids. From germline, CDR1 is SQVTM and CDR2 ANQGSEA. DNA of the CDR3: TGCAGCGTCGGCTGGGGGGCGAATCAGCCCCAGCATTTT. Translation gives CSVGWGANQPQHF. The entire variable domain, with the rest obtained from reference TRBV29-1 and TRBJ1-5, is as follows: SAVISQKPSRDICQRGTSLTIQCQVDSQVTMMFWYRQQPGQSLTLIATANQGSEATYESGFVIDKFPISRPNLTFSTLTVSNMSPEDSSIYLCSVGWGANQPQHFGDGTRLSIL.

This clonotype has only a few counts. The chain has TRBV27 and TRBJ2-7, with 12 bases aligning to TRBD1. This CDR3 has 16 amino acids. The germline V gene encodes CDR1 MNHEY and CDR2 SMNVEV (reference sequence). V lost 3 bases to trimming and J lost 4 bases; unmatched junction nucleotides: 7. The CDR3 sequence is CASSFIGTGGFYEQYF. The CDR3 bases are TGTGCCAGCAGTTTCATCGGGACAGGGGGCTTTTACGAGCAGTACTTC.

The V call is TRBV10-1, the J call TRBJ2-2; TRBD2 matches 8 bases. Germline values: CDR1 WNHNN, CDR2 SYGVQD (reference sequence). J was trimmed by 2 bases and V by 3 bases; bases with no gene match: 11. The CDR3 is 18 amino acids. As DNA, the CDR3 is TGCGCCAGCAGTGAAGGGACTAGTGGGGGCCTTAACACCGGGGAGCTGTTTTTT. Translated, it gives CASSEGTSGGLNTGELFF.

This clonotype was seen a few times. V gene TRBV4-1 combines with J gene TRBJ2-1, with 11 bases lining up with TRBD2. This CDR3 region has 14 residues. The junction had 3 bases not matched to a gene; V was cut back by 2 bases and J by 9 bases. Germline assignment: CDR1 MGHRA and CDR2 YSYEKL. The CDR3: CASSQPLAGGEQFF. The CDR3 DNA reads as TGCGCCAGCAGCCAACCTCTAGCGGGAGGTGAGCAGTTCTTC.

This chain uses TRBV20-1 with TRBJ2-3; D not resolved. V was cut by 6 bases and J by 1 base, with 17 bases left in between. CDR3 size: 15 residues. CDR1 and CDR2 (germline): DFQATT, SNEGSKA (reference sequence). The CDR3 protein is CSANFWQAGTDTQYF. CDR3 DNA sequence: TGCAGTGCAAATTTCTGGCAAGCCGGCACAGATACGCAGTATTTT.

The gene calls are TRBV5-1 and TRBJ1-2; a possible D gene is TRBD1 (5 bases). The germline V and J ends were trimmed by 1 base and 6 bases, with 10 bases remaining between them. Germline V gene sequence: CDR1 SGHRS, CDR2 YFSETQ. This CDR3 spans 13 amino acids. The CDR3, as DNA: TGCGCCAGCAGCTTGTCAGGGTCAAATGGCTACACCTTC. Translated, it gives CASSLSGSNGYTF.

The V and J genes are TRBV14 and TRBJ2-7, with a weak D call TRBD1 (6 bases). The CDR3 has 16 amino acids. The germline V gene encodes CDR1 SGHDN and CDR2 FVKESK. Trimming took off 0 bases at V and 5 bases at J, with 17 bases between the two ends. The CDR3: CASSQDPRVNRDEQYF. The CDR3 nucleotides read TGTGCCAGCAGCCAAGATCCTCGAGTTAACAGGGACGAGCAGTACTTC.

This clonotype showed up many times. V gene TRBV10-3 combines with J gene TRBJ2-1; 13 positions match TRBD2. This CDR3 comprises 17 residues. The germline CDR1 and CDR2 sequences are ENHRY and SYGVKD. Unmatched junction bases numbered 8, after V lost 6 bases and J lost 3 bases. The CDR3: CAIRGGTSGTNYNEQFF. The DNA for the CDR3 is TGTGCCATCAGGGGCGGGACTAGCGGGACGAACTACAATGAGCAGTTCTTC.

V and J are TRBV6-5 and TRBJ2-3, with TRBD2 identical over 15 bases. CDR3 length: 19 amino acids. Germline V CDR1 and CDR2: MNHEY, SVGAGI. The V gene end was trimmed by 2 bases and the J gene end by 0 bases; junction bases not matched to a gene: 6. Here the CDR3 reads CASSYGLAGGLPSTDTQYF. CDR3 bases: TGTGCCAGCAGTTACGGACTAGCGGGGGGGCTCCCCAGCACAGATACGCAGTATTTT.

The J gene is TRBJ2-1, the V gene TRBV7-2; 8 bases align to TRBD1. The trim removed 1 base at V and 3 bases at J, leaving 8 bases unmatched. The CDR3 extends over 17 amino acids. Germline CDR1 and CDR2: SGHTA and FQGNSA. CDR3 loop: CASSLVAGTGFYNEQFF. The CDR3 DNA sequence: TGTGCCAGCAGCTTAGTCGCCGGGACAGGATTCTACAATGAGCAGTTCTTC.

This clonotype was counted only a few times. The V call is TRBV10-3, the J call TRBJ2-3, with a weak D call TRBD2 (5 bases). Trimming took off 4 bases at V and 0 bases at J, with 8 bases between the two ends. Germline CDR1 is ENHRY and CDR2 is SYGVKD. The CDR3 spans 14 residues. The CDR3 region has the DNA TGTGCCATCAGTGCCCGGACTAGCACAGATACGCAGTATTTT. This sequence encodes CAISARTSTDTQYF.

This clonotype was detected once. This rearrangement joins TRBV2 to TRBJ2-7; 10 nucleotides line up with TRBD2. The CDR3 extends over 14 amino acids. Trimming removed 4 bases from V and 4 bases from J; junction bases left unmatched: 4. Germline-derived CDR1 and CDR2 are SNHLY and FYNNEI. In DNA, the CDR3 is TGTGCCAGCAGTGGGGGACTAGCGTATTACGAGCAGTACTTC. This sequence encodes CASSGGLAYYEQYF.

In the case of this clonotype: Germline and junction disagree at one end, which may indicate a read error. The rearrangement joins TRBV28 to TRBJ2-7; D is uncertain. The germline CDR1 and CDR2 sequences are MDHEN and SYDVKM. The CDR3 spans 15 residues. In nucleotides, the CDR3 is TGTGCCGGCAGTCGTCGCACACGAGCCCCCTACGAGCAGTACTTC. Protein: CAGSRRTRAPYEQYF.